Presented here are 27 T cell receptor beta chains from one specimen sequenced in a study of technical replicates of blood from four donors. TCRdb's copy holds only in-frame clones and misses some; the assay was immunoSEQ multiplex PCR. The top ten hold roughly 4.6% of the sample, which has around 67,000 clones, approximately 84% seen once. Sequenced sample: PBMCs. Source of these receptors: a human donor in good health. Some clones in this sample may be carry-over from other donors' samples.

This clone came up a few times. The chain uses TRBV7-2 and TRBJ1-3; no reliable D call. V gave up 5 bases and J gave up 0 bases, with 11 bases separating them. The CDR3 runs to 15 residues. Germline V lookup: CDR1 SGHTA, CDR2 FQGNSA. CDR3 sequence reads: CASSRSGDSGNTIYF. The CDR3 DNA reads TGTGCCAGCAGCCGTAGCGGGGACTCTGGAAACACCATATATTTT.

The chain joins TRBV10-2 to TRBJ2-3; 12 nucleotides line up with TRBD2. The germline CDR1 and CDR2 sequences are WSHSY and SAAADI. The CDR3 loop spans 14 amino acids. V lost 4 bases, J lost 14 bases, and 10 bases stayed unmatched. The CDR3 is CASSGLAGDPSRYF. CDR3 sequence (DNA): TGCGCCAGCAGTGGACTAGCGGGGGACCCGAGCAGGTATTTT.

This clone was seen only once. The gene calls are TRBV14 and TRBJ2-5; D is unclear. Per the germline V gene, CDR1 is SGHDN and CDR2 is FVKESK. The CDR3 is 13 residues long. V was clipped by 1 base and J by 9 bases, with 12 bases between them. The CDR3 region is CASSQGLLLAQYF. DNA for the CDR3: TGTGCCAGCAGCCAAGGACTCCTACTGGCCCAGTACTTC.

The chain carries TRBV14 and TRBJ2-2; 8 bases line up with TRBD1. Germline loops: CDR1 SGHDN, CDR2 FVKESK. The CDR3 runs to 15 residues. The V and J ends lost 1 base and 4 bases, in that order; junction bases with no gene match: 2. The chain's CDR3 is CASSQGQGLTGELFF. As DNA, the CDR3 is TGTGCCAGCAGCCAAGGACAGGGGCTCACCGGGGAGCTGTTTTTT.

This chain uses TRBV9 with TRBJ2-7; 8 nucleotides line up with TRBD1. V lost 4 bases to trimming and J lost 6 bases; unmatched junction nucleotides: 9. Germline values: CDR1 SGDLS, CDR2 YYNGEE. The CDR3 has 14 amino acids. The CDR3: CASSRQGAVGEQYF. For the CDR3, the DNA is TGTGCCAGCAGCCGGCAGGGGGCCGTCGGCGAGCAGTACTTC.

In DNA form, the CDR3 reads TGTGCCAGCAGCTTATCTCATCGGGGGGGTGAAGAGACCCAGTACTTC. This gives the protein CASSLSHRGGEETQYF. The rearrangement links TRBV7-2 to TRBJ2-5, with TRBD2 matching 8 bases. V shed 2 bases and J 3 bases; nucleotides not matched to a gene: 8. Germline V gene data show CDR1 as SGHTA and CDR2 as FQGNSA. The CDR3 loop spans 16 amino acids.

This clone was seen more than once but under ten times. This chain links TRBV9 with TRBJ1-6; D not resolved. V was trimmed by 2 bases and J by 8 bases, leaving 11 bases between them. Looked up from germline, CDR1 is SGDLS and CDR2 is YYNGEE. This CDR3 is 14 amino acids long. The CDR3, as DNA: TGTGCCAGCAGCGTCGGACTGGCGGATTCACCCCTCCACTTT. Translating gives CASSVGLADSPLHF. Supplemented by reference TRBV9 and TRBJ1-6, the full variable domain reads DSGVTQTPKHLITATGQRVTLRCSPRSGDLSVYWYQQSLDQGLQFLIQYYNGEERAKGNILERFSAQQFPDLHSELNLSSLELGDSALYFCASSVGLADSPLHFGNGTRLTVT.

The chain joins TRBV15 to TRBJ2-1; 10 bases fit TRBD1. This CDR3 contains 14 residues. Germline V gives CDR1 LNHNV, CDR2 YYDKDF (reference sequence). Trimming removed 1 base from V and 6 bases from J; junction bases left unmatched: 0. The CDR3 loop is CATSRGTGGNEQFF. The CDR3 bases are TGTGCCACCAGCAGAGGGACAGGGGGCAATGAGCAGTTCTTC.

CDR3 DNA sequence: TGTGCCAGCAGCCCAGGGTCCACAGGTGAGCAGTTCTTC. Its protein product is CASSPGSTGEQFF. The gene calls are TRBV9 and TRBJ2-1, with a tentative D call TRBD1 (5 bases). This CDR3 spans 13 amino acids. The germline CDR1 and CDR2 sequences are SGDLS and YYNGEE. The V end was cut by 4 bases, the J end by 9 bases, with 14 bases between.

This clone occurred a few times. The V and J genes are TRBV5-6 and TRBJ1-6; D gene uncertain. The CDR3 is made up of 15 amino acids. Germline-derived CDR1 and CDR2 are SGHDT and YYEEEE. Trimming pared 0 bases from V and 1 base from J, leaving 5 bases between. CDR3 region: CASSLALSYNSPLHF. The CDR3 coding sequence is TGTGCCAGCAGCTTGGCGTTATCCTATAATTCACCCCTCCACTTT.

The chain carries TRBV7-9 and TRBJ2-1, with 9 bases identical to TRBD2. The CDR3 loop spans 14 amino acids. Germline V lookup: CDR1 SEHNR, CDR2 FQNEAQ (reference sequence). The trim removed 5 bases at V and 10 bases at J, leaving 9 bases unmatched. This CDR3 reads CASSAGLAVAEQFF. For the CDR3, the DNA is TGTGCCAGCAGCGCGGGACTAGCCGTCGCCGAGCAGTTCTTC.

The CDR3 bases are TGTGCCAGCAGTTCACAGGGTGGTTATGGCTACACCTTC. It specifies CASSSQGGYGYTF. This chain joins TRBV27 and TRBJ1-2; weak D call: TRBD1 (6 bases). Trimming left V 4 bases short and J 5 bases short, with 11 bases between. CDR1 and CDR2 from the germline V gene are MNHEY and SMNVEV (reference sequence). The CDR3 has 13 amino acids.

The J gene is TRBJ1-3, the V gene TRBV7-6; D unresolved. This CDR3 is 15 amino acids long. The germline CDR1 and CDR2 sequences are SGHVS and FNYEAQ. V gave up 3 bases and J gave up 0 bases, with 9 bases separating them. The CDR3 sequence: CASSFEDFSGNTIYF. The DNA for the CDR3 is TGTGCCAGCAGCTTCGAGGATTTCTCTGGAAACACCATATATTTT.

V is TRBV6-1 and J is TRBJ2-5; 10 bases are shared with TRBD2. The V gene's germline CDR1 is MNHNS and CDR2 SASEGT. Trimming cost V 3 bases and J 5 bases; bases outside gene matches: 6. CDR3 length: 15 amino acids. CDR3 protein: CASSEGSGGPETQYF. CDR3 DNA sequence: TGTGCCAGCAGTGAGGGTAGCGGGGGGCCGGAGACCCAGTACTTC.

This chain connects TRBV6-5 to TRBJ2-7; tentative D call: TRBD1 (5 bases). There are 15 residues in the CDR3. The V end lost 5 bases, the J end lost 0 bases, and 14 bases lay between the germline ends. The germline V gene has CDR1 MNHEY and CDR2 SVGAGI. CDR3 DNA sequence: TGTGCCAGCAGTCGACAGCGAACCAGCTCCTACGAGCAGTACTTC. It codes for CASSRQRTSSYEQYF.

The chain combines TRBV14 with TRBJ2-1, with 10 positions matching TRBD1. The CDR3 totals 15 residues. Germline loops: CDR1 SGHDN, CDR2 FVKESK. V was pared by 1 base and J by 6 bases, with 3 bases of the junction left unmatched. CDR3 sequence reads: CASSQATGGINEQFF. DNA of the CDR3: TGTGCCAGCAGCCAAGCGACAGGGGGCATCAATGAGCAGTTCTTC.

This chain links TRBV7-2 with TRBJ1-4; D is uncertain. This CDR3 contains 16 residues. The ends were cut back, 1 base at V and 4 bases at J, with 13 bases in the middle. Germline CDR1 reads SGHTA; CDR2 reads FQGNSA. The CDR3: CASSLGATWINEKLFF. The CDR3 DNA is TGTGCCAGCAGCTTAGGTGCGACATGGATTAATGAAAAACTGTTTTTT.

This clone was seen more than once but under ten times. V and J are TRBV7-9 and TRBJ1-6, with 7 bases lining up with TRBD1. CDR1 is SEHNR and CDR2 is FQNEAQ in the germline V gene (reference sequence). The CDR3 consists of 14 residues. Germline trimming cut 5 bases from V and 6 bases from J; bases unmatched to any gene: 4. In DNA, the CDR3 is TGTGCCAGCAGCATAGACAGGGTTAATTCACCCCTCCACTTT. Its protein product is CASSIDRVNSPLHF.

This chain uses TRBV27 with TRBJ2-2; 11 bases are shared with TRBD1. V was pared by 8 bases and J by 4 bases, with 6 bases of the junction left unmatched. CDR1 and CDR2 from the germline V gene are MNHEY and SMNVEV (reference sequence). The CDR3 is 15 amino acids. The CDR3, as DNA: TGTGCCAGCGGGAGGACAGGGGGCGTCACCGGGGAGCTGTTTTTT. Translation gives CASGRTGGVTGELFF.

The chain combines TRBV6-4 with TRBJ2-3; TRBD1 agrees at 7 bases. The junction had 5 bases not matched to a gene; V was cut back by 1 base and J by 1 base. The CDR3 sequence is 16 residues long. The germline gives CDR1 MRHNA, CDR2 SNTAGT. The CDR3 here is CASSDYTDRGTDTQYF. The DNA of the CDR3 is TGTGCCAGCAGTGACTACACCGACAGGGGCACAGATACGCAGTATTTT.

The V and J genes are TRBV21-1 and TRBJ1-2; the listed D gene, TRBD1, was not tested against the DNA. TRBV21-1 is shown as a pseudogene. This CDR3 has 17 residues. The CDR3 bases are TGTGCCAGCAGCATTCCTGGCGGGACAGGGGGCGGCTATGGCTACACCTTC. This translates into CASSIPGGTGGGYGYTF.

V usage is TRBV7-6 and J usage is TRBJ2-7, with TRBD1 matching 9 bases. The CDR3 is made up of 13 amino acids. V dropped 1 base and J dropped 7; count of bases not matched to a gene: 2. Germline-derived CDR1 and CDR2 are SGHVS and FNYEAQ. The CDR3 nucleotides are TGTGCCAGCAGCTTAGGGGGACAGGGTGAGCAGTACTTC. Amino acid sequence: CASSLGGQGEQYF.

The chain links TRBV5-1 to TRBJ2-5; D is possibly TRBD1 (5 bases). There are 14 residues in the CDR3. Germline V gene lookup returns CDR1 SGHRS and CDR2 YFSETQ. Trimming removed 0 bases from V and 5 bases from J, with 11 bases in between. This CDR3 is CASSLARQGETQYF. Here the CDR3 DNA reads TGCGCCAGCAGCTTGGCCCGGCAGGGTGAGACCCAGTACTTC.

The genes are TRBV9 and TRBJ2-1; TRBD1 is a possible D gene (5 bases). V lost 0 bases, J lost 1 base, and 11 bases lay in between. Germline CDR1 SGDLS, CDR2 YYNGEE. The CDR3 sequence is 16 residues long. In nucleotides, the CDR3 is TGTGCCAGCAGCGTAGATTCTCGACAGTCCTACAATGAGCAGTTCTTC. It is translated as CASSVDSRQSYNEQFF.

The J gene is TRBJ1-2, the V gene TRBV4-1; D gene ambiguous. The V gene lost 0 bases and the J gene lost 0 bases, with 14 bases spanning the gap. The CDR3 totals 17 residues. Germline values: CDR1 MGHRA, CDR2 YSYEKL. Here the CDR3 reads CASSQDVLAGANYGYTF. The CDR3 DNA sequence: TGCGCCAGCAGCCAAGATGTTCTGGCGGGAGCTAACTATGGCTACACCTTC.

This clone was seen only once. This chain uses TRBV30 with TRBJ2-3; 8 positions agree with TRBD2. Germline V gene data show CDR1 as GTSNPN and CDR2 as SVGIG (reference sequence). J lost 0 bases, V lost 4 bases, and 0 bases had no gene match. This CDR3 has 13 amino acids. This CDR3 is CAWTSGSTDTQYF. CDR3 DNA sequence: TGTGCCTGGACTAGCGGGAGCACAGATACGCAGTATTTT.

The chain uses TRBV27 and TRBJ2-7, with D uncertain. CDR3 length: 13 residues. The V gene lost 4 bases and the J gene lost 5 bases, with 12 bases spanning the gap. Germline CDR1 is MNHEY and CDR2 is SMNVEV (reference sequence). The CDR3 DNA follows: TGTGCCAGCAGTTCCCTTTTGACAAACGAGCAGTACTTC. Encoded protein: CASSSLLTNEQYF.